This T cell receptor beta chain was identified in a study of shared clonotypes between healthy human individuals. Regarding the study as a whole: The study sampled only blood, and tissue repertoires likely differ. Several donors shared around 5.2% of their naive CD4 clonotypes.

The sample holds one count of this clone. Its antigen is unidentified. V dropped 7 bases and J dropped 8; count of bases not matched to a gene: 7. The CDR3 has 13 residues. Germline V lookup: CDR1 LNHDA, CDR2 SQIVND (reference sequence). Method: immunoSEQ multiplex PCR; TCRdb's copy keeps in-frame clones and lacks some. The data show around 200,000 clones, with 90% to 95% seen just once and 0.067% held by the top ten. The sequenced sample consisted of naive CD4+ T cells sorted from blood. Specified subset: CD45RA+ positively selected. This sequence joins TRBV19 and TRBJ2-1, with TRBD1 identical over 8 bases. The TCR sequence derives from a woman between 25 and 40 years old in good health. CDR3 sequence: CASNLAGGDEQFF. CDR3 DNA: TGTGCCAGTAATTTAGCAGGGGGCGATGAGCAGTTCTTC.